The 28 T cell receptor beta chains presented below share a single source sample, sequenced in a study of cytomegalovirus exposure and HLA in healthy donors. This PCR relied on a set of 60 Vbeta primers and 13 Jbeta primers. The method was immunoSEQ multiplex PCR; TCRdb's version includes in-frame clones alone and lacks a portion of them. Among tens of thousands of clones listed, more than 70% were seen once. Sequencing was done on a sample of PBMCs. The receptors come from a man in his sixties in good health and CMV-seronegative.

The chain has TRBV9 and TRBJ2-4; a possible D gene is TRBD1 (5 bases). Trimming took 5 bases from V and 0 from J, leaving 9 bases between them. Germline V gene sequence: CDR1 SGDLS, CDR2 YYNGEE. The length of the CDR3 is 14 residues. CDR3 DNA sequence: TGTGCCAGCAGTGACAGCCTAGCCAAAAACATTCAGTACTTC. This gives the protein CASSDSLAKNIQYF.

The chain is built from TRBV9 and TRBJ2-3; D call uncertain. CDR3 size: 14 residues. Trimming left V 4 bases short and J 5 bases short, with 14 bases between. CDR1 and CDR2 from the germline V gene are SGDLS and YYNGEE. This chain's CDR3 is CASSPRHGLDTQYF. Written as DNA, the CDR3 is TGTGCCAGCAGCCCCCGCCACGGGTTAGATACGCAGTATTTT.

The CDR3 sequence: CASSFNRMNYGYTF. In nucleotides, the CDR3 is TGTGCCAGCAGTTTTAACAGGATGAACTATGGCTACACCTTC. The rearrangement joins TRBV27 to TRBJ1-2; D perhaps matches TRBD1 (5 bases). CDR1 is MNHEY and CDR2 is SMNVEV in the germline V gene (reference sequence). V dropped 3 bases and J dropped 2 bases, with 10 bases sitting between them. The CDR3 totals 14 residues.

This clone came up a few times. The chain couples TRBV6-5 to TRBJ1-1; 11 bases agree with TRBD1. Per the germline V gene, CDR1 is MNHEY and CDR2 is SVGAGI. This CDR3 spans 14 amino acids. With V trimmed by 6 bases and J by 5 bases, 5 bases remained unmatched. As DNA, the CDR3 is TGTGCCAGCAGCTTCGGGACAGGGGGGACTGAAGCTTTCTTT. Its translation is CASSFGTGGTEAFF.

The CDR3 DNA is TGTGCCAGCGCTATTGGGGGGTACCGCTACACCTTC. Encoded protein: CASAIGGYRYTF. V gene TRBV2 combines with J gene TRBJ1-2, with D possibly TRBD1 on 5 matching bases. The V and J ends lost 8 bases and 9 bases respectively, with 16 bases between them. CDR1 is SNHLY, CDR2 FYNNEI, per germline. The CDR3 sequence is 12 residues long.

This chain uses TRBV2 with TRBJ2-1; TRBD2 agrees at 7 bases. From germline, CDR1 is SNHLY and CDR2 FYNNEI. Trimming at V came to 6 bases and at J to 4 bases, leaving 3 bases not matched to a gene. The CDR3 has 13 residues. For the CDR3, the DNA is TGTGCCAGCAGGACGGGGGGATACAATGAGCAGTTCTTC. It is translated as CASRTGGYNEQFF.

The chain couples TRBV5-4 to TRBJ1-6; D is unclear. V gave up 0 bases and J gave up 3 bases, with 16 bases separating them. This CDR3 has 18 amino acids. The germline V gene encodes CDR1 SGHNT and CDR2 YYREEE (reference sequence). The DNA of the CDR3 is TGTGCCAGCAGCTTGGACGGAAAAATCGGAGGCTATAATTCACCCCTCCACTTT. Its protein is CASSLDGKIGGYNSPLHF. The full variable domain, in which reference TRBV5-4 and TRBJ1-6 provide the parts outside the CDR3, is ETGVTQSPTHLIKTRGQQVTLRCSSQSGHNTVSWYQQALGQGPQFIFQYYREEENGRGNFPPRFSGLQFPNYSSELNVNALELDDSALYLCASSLDGKIGGYNSPLHFGNGTRLTVT.

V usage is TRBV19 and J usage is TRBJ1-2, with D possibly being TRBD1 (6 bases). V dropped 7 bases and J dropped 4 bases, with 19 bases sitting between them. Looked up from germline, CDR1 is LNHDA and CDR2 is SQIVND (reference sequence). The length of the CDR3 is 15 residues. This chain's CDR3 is CASIPTGGQGYGYTF. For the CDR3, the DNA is TGTGCCAGTATCCCCACGGGGGGGCAAGGCTATGGCTACACCTTC.

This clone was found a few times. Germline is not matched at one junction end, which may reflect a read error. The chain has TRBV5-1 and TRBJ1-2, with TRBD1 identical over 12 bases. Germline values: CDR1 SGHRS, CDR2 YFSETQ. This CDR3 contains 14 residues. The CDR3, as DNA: TGTGCCAGCAGCCTAGGGACAGGGGGCAATGGCTACACCTTC. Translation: CASSLGTGGNGYTF.

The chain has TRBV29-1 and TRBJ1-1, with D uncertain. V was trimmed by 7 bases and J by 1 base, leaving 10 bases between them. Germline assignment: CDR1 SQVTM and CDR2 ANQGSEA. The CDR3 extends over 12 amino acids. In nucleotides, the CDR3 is TGCAGCGGGGGAGGAAAGAACACTGAAGCTTTCTTT. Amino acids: CSGGGKNTEAFF.

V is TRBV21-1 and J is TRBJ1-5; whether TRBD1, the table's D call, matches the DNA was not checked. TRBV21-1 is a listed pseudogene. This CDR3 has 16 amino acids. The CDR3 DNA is TGTGCCAGCATCCCCCAGGCAGGGGGCCGCAATCAGCCCCAGCATTTT. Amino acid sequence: CASIPQAGGRNQPQHF.

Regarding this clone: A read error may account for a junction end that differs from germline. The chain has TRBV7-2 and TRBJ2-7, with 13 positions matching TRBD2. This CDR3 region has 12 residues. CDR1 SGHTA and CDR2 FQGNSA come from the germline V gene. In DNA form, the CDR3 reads TGTGCCAGCAGCCAGACTAGCGGGGGGCTGCACTTC. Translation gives CASSQTSGGLHF.

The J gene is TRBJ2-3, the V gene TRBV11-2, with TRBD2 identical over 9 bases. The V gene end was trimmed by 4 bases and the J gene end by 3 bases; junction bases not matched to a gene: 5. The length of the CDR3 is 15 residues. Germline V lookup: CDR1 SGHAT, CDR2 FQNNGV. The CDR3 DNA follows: TGTGCCAGCAGCTCCTGGACTAGCGCAACAGATACGCAGTATTTT. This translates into CASSSWTSATDTQYF. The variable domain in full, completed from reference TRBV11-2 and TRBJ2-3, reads EAGVAQSPRYKIIEKRQSVAFWCNPISGHATLYWYQQILGQGPKLLIQFQNNGVVDDSQLPKDRFSAERLKGVDSTLKIQPAKLEDSAVYLCASSSWTSATDTQYFGPGTRLTVL.

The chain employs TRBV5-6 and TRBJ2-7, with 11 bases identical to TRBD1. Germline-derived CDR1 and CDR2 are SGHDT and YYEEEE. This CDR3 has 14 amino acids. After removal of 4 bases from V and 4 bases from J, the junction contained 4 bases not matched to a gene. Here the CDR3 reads CASSAGQGVYEQYF. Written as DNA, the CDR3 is TGTGCCAGCAGCGCGGGACAGGGGGTTTACGAGCAGTACTTC.

DNA for the CDR3: TGTGCCAGCAGTTCTAGCGGGGGGGCCTGGAATGAGCAGTTCTTC. This sequence encodes CASSSSGGAWNEQFF. The chain carries TRBV7-2 and TRBJ2-1, with 12 positions matching TRBD2. The germline CDR1 and CDR2 sequences are SGHTA and FQGNSA. V shed 6 bases and J 7 bases; nucleotides not matched to a gene: 7. This CDR3 has 15 amino acids.

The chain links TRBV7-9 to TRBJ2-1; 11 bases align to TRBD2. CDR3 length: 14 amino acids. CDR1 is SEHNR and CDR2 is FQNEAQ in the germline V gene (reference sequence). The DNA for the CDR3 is TGTGGCAGTAGCGGGGGGGTCTCCTACAATGAGCAGTTCTTC. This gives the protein CGSSGGVSYNEQFF.

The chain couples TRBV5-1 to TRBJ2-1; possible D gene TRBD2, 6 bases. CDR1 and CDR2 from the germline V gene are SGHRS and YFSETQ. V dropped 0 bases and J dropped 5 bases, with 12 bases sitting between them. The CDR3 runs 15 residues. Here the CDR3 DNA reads TGCGCCAGCAGCTTGGCCGGGGGTTATAACAATGAGCAGTTCTTC. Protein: CASSLAGGYNNEQFF.

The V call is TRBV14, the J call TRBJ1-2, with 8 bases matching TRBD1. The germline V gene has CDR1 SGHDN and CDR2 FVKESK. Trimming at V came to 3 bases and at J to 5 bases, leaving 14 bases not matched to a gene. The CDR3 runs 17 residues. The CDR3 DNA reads TGTGCCAGCAGCCACGCCATGACAGGGGACTCGAGATATGGCTACACCTTC. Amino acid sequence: CASSHAMTGDSRYGYTF.

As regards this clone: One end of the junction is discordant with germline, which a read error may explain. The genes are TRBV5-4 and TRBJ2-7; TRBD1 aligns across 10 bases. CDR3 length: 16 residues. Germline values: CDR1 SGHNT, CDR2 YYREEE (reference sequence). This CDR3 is CASSDTRDRGTYGQYF. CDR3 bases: TGTGCCAGCAGCGACACCCGGGACAGGGGAACCTACGGGCAGTACTTC.

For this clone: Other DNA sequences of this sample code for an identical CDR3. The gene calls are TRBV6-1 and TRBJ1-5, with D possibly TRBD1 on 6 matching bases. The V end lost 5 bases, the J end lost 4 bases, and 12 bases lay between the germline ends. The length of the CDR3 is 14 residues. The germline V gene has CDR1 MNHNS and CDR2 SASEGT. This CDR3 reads CASSSSRGNQPQHF. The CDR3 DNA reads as TGTGCCAGCAGTAGTTCCAGGGGAAATCAGCCCCAGCATTTT.

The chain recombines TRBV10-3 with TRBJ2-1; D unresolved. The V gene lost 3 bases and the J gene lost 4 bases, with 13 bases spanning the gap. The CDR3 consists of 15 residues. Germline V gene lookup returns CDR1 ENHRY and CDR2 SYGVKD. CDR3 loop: CAISDNAGKYNEQFF. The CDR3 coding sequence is TGTGCCATCAGTGATAATGCAGGAAAGTACAATGAGCAGTTCTTC.

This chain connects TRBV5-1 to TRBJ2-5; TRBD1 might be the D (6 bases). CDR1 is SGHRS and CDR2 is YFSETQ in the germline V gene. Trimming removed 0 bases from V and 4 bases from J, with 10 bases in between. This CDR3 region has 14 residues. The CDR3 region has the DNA TGCGCCAGCAGCTTGGGGACAGCTAGAGAGACCCAGTACTTC. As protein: CASSLGTARETQYF.

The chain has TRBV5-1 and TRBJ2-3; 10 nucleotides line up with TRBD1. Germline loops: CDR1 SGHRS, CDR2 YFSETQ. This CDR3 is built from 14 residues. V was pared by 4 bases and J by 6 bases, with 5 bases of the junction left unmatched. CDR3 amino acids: CASSRDRGSDTQYF. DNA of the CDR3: TGCGCCAGCAGCCGGGACAGGGGAAGCGATACGCAGTATTTT.

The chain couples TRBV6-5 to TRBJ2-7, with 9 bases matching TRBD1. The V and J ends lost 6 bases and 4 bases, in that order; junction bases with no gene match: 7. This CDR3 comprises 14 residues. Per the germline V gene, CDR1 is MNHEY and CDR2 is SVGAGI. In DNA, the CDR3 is TGTGCCAGCAGACCCGGGACAGGGCCATACGAGCAGTACTTC. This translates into CASRPGTGPYEQYF.

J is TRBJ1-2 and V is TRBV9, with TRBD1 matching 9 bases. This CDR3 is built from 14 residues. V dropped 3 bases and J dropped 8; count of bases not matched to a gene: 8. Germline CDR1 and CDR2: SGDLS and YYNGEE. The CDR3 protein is CASSGNRGLGGYTF. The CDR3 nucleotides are TGTGCCAGCAGCGGTAACAGGGGGCTAGGGGGCTACACCTTC.

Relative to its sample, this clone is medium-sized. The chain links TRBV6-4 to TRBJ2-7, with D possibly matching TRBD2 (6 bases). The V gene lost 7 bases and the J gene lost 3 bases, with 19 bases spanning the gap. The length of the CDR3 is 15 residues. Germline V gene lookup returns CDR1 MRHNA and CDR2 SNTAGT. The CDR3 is CASNRRGASLYEQYF. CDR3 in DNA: TGTGCCAGCAACAGACGCGGGGCTTCTCTCTACGAGCAGTACTTC.

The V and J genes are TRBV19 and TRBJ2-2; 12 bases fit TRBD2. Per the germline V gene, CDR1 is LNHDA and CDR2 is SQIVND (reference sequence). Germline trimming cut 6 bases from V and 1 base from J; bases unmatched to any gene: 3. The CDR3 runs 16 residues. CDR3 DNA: TGTGCCAGTAGGGCTAGCGGGGGGGGGAACACCGGGGAGCTGTTTTTT. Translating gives CASRASGGGNTGELFF.

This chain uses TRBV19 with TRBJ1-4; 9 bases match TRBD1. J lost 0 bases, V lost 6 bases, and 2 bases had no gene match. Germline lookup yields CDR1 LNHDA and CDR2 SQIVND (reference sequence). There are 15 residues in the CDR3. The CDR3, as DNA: TGTGCCAGTAGGGACAGGGGCGCAACTAATGAAAAACTGTTTTTT. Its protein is CASRDRGATNEKLFF. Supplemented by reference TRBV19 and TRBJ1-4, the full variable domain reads DGGITQSPKYLFRKEGQNVTLSCEQNLNHDAMYWYRQDPGQGLRLIYYSQIVNDFQKGDIAEGYSVSREKKESFPLTVTSAQKNPTAFYLCASRDRGATNEKLFFGSGTQLSVL.